The rows below give T cell receptor beta chains drawn from one sample of a study of shared T cell receptors in the human thymus. Profiled with immunoSEQ multiplex PCR; TCRdb holds only in-frame clones, not every one. The profile shows 600,000 to 900,000 clones, around 85% of them singletons. This sample also belongs to another study, concerning human thymus T cells.

The material sequenced was thymocytes. These receptors were taken from a girl less than two years old with a congenital heart defect. Each CDR3 is given with its conserved first and last residue. D genes are given only for firm matches. The size of a clone is reported for some rows only, either as once, few or many, or as a class for expanded clones.

TRBJ1-1 | NA | NA | TRBV27 | CASSLSAGVRMNTEAFF | TGTGCCAGCAGTTTATCAGCAGGGGTACGGATGAACACTGAAGCTTTCTTT
TRBJ2-3 | TRBD2 | few | TRBV4-1 | CASSQDPDGGALGDTQYF | TGCGCCAGCAGCCAAGATCCGGACGGGGGGGCCCTCGGAGATACGCAGTATTTT
TRBJ1-1 | TRBD1 | once | TRBV2 | CASRDPTGFGNTEAFF | TGTGCCAGCAGGGACCCGACAGGGTTCGGGAACACTGAAGCTTTCTTT
TRBJ1-2 | TRBD1 | few | TRBV7-9 | CASSLEGQGAVNGGYTF | TGTGCCAGCAGCTTAGAGGGACAGGGGGCGGTGAATGGCGGCTACACCTTC
TRBJ2-3 | NA | NA | TRBV14 | CASSQGRADTDTQYF | TGTGCCAGCAGCCAAGGACGAGCGGACACAGATACGCAGTATTTT
TRBJ2-7 | TRBD1 | NA | TRBV27 | CASSSGDRVSYEQYF | TGTGCCAGCAGTTCGGGGGACAGGGTCTCCTACGAGCAGTACTTC
TRBJ2-7 | TRBD1 | once | TRBV14 | CASSSQGTGSYEQYF | TGTGCCAGCAGCAGCCAGGGGACAGGGAGCTACGAGCAGTACTTC
TRBJ2-2 | NA | few | TRBV6-1 | CASSERPGHRTGELFF | TGTGCCAGCAGTGAGAGACCGGGACACCGAACCGGGGAGCTGTTTTTT
TRBJ2-3 | NA | NA | TRBV30 | CAWSYDTQYF | TGTGCCTGGAGTTATGATACGCAGTATTTT
TRBJ1-6 | TRBD1 | NA | TRBV7-2 | CASSLPGTGDRSPLHF | TGTGCCAGCAGCTTACCCGGGACAGGGGACCGTTCACCCCTCCACTTT
TRBJ1-1 | NA | NA | TRBV6-1 | CASSEARGWGNTEAFF | TGTGCCAGCAGTGAAGCCAGAGGGTGGGGGAACACTGAAGCTTTCTTT
TRBJ2-1 | TRBD2 | NA | TRBV28 | CASSTPSSGGPHNEQFF | TGTGCCAGCAGTACTCCCTCGAGCGGGGGGCCCCACAATGAGCAGTTCTTC
TRBJ1-3 | NA | NA | TRBV11-2 | CASSLKRQASGNTIYF | TGTGCCAGCAGCTTAAAACGACAGGCATCTGGAAACACCATATATTTT
TRBJ2-1 | NA | NA | TRBV15 | CATSSPDSIYNEQFF | TGTGCCACCAGCAGCCCGGACAGCATCTATAATGAGCAGTTCTTC
TRBJ1-1 | TRBD1 | NA | TRBV28 | CASSSGGSPKAFF | TGTGCCAGCAGTTCAGGGGGCTCCCCTAAGGCTTTCTTT
TRBJ1-2 | NA | NA | TRBV19 | CASKRGVEGGYTF | TGTGCCAGTAAGCGCGGAGTGGAGGGAGGCTACACCTTC
TRBJ1-2 | TRBD1 | NA | TRBV15 | CATSSDRGRFWYGYTF | TGTGCCACCAGCAGTGACAGGGGGCGCTTTTGGTATGGCTACACCTTC
TRBJ1-6 | NA | NA | TRBV6-8 | CASPPDEWRSYNSPLHF | TGTGCCAGCCCCCCTGATGAATGGAGGAGCTATAATTCACCCCTCCACTTT
TRBJ2-5 | NA | NA | TRBV6-5 | CATGRTEETQYF | TGTGCCACCGGACGGACAGAAGAGACCCAGTACTTC
TRBJ2-7 | NA | once | TRBV7-2 | CASSSSPRDRRPYEQYF | TGTGCCAGCAGCTCCTCGCCCAGGGATAGAAGGCCCTACGAGCAGTACTTC
TRBJ1-1 | NA | once | TRBV5-1 | CASSNRVVNTEAFF | TGCGCCAGCAGCAACCGGGTTGTGAACACTGAAGCTTTCTTT
TRBJ2-1 | NA | NA | TRBV5-1 | CASSFESYNEQFF | TGCGCCAGCAGCTTTGAGTCCTACAATGAGCAGTTCTTC
TRBJ1-5 | NA | NA | TRBV28 | CASSPSSGHSHQAGQPQHF | TGTGCCAGCAGTCCCTCCTCTGGACATAGCCACCAAGCAGGTCAGCCCCAGCATTTT
TRBJ1-2 | NA | NA | TRBV5-1 | CASYAGDHSYGYTF | TGCGCCAGCTACGCAGGGGATCACTCCTATGGCTACACCTTC
TRBJ1-1 | NA | NA | TRBV5-1 | CASSPGGLNTEAFF | TGCGCCAGCAGCCCCGGAGGACTGAACACTGAAGCTTTCTTT
TRBJ2-1 | TRBD2 | NA | TRBV6-1 | CASRQAGGIFNEQFF | TGTGCCAGCAGGCAGGCGGGGGGGATTTTCAATGAGCAGTTCTTC
TRBJ2-1 | NA | NA | TRBV7-8 | CASSLHRGGSYNEQFF | TGTGCCAGCAGCTTGCACAGGGGAGGCTCCTACAATGAGCAGTTCTTC
TRBJ2-2 | NA | once | TRBV12-5 | CASAPGDSANTGELFF | TGTGCTAGTGCCCCTGGGGACTCCGCGAACACCGGGGAGCTGTTTTTT
TRBJ2-7 | TRBD2 | NA | TRBV5-1 | CASSWQPGLAFGQYF | TGCGCCAGCAGCTGGCAGCCGGGACTAGCTTTCGGGCAGTACTTC
TRBJ1-1 | NA | NA | TRBV4-3 | CASSQDRQGCPTEAFF | TGCGCCAGCAGCCAAGATAGGCAGGGGTGTCCCACTGAAGCTTTCTTT
TRBJ2-1 | TRBD1 | NA | TRBV19 | CASSAGQANNEQFF | TGTGCCAGTAGTGCGGGACAGGCCAACAATGAGCAGTTCTTC
TRBJ1-6 | NA | NA | TRBV27 | CASSFGREGRSPLHF | TGTGCCAGCAGTTTTGGACGGGAGGGCCGCTCACCCCTCCACTTT
TRBJ2-5 | NA | NA | TRBV7-6 | CASSLVDTHSQETQYF | TGTGCCAGCAGCTTAGTAGACACCCATTCGCAAGAGACCCAGTACTTC
TRBJ1-6 | TRBD1 | NA | TRBV2 | CASSEGQDRDLSSPLHF | TGTGCCAGCAGTGAGGGACAGGACCGGGACCTCAGTTCACCCCTCCACTTT
TRBJ2-2 | NA | NA | TRBV5-1 | CASSFSGMAGELFF | TGCGCCAGCAGCTTTTCGGGTATGGCCGGGGAGCTGTTTTTT
TRBJ2-1 | NA | NA | TRBV9 | CASSPRIAGASGHEQFF | TGTGCCAGCAGCCCCCGAATTGCGGGGGCGTCTGGCCATGAGCAGTTCTTC
TRBJ1-1 | NA | NA | TRBV6-5 | CASSYSTGLNTEAFF | TGTGCCAGCAGTTACTCGACCGGGTTGAACACTGAAGCTTTCTTT
TRBJ2-1 | TRBD1 | NA | TRBV2 | CASSPEGARNEQFF | TGTGCCAGCAGTCCCGAGGGGGCGCGGAATGAGCAGTTCTTC
TRBJ2-6 | TRBD1 | NA | TRBV28 | CASSLSGGPEEKLSSGANVLTF | TGTGCCAGCAGTTTATCAGGGGGCCCCGAGGAAAAATTGTCTTCTGGGGCCAACGTCCTGACTTTC
TRBJ2-6 | TRBD2 | few | TRBV15 | CATNPGEGPGANVLTF | TGTGCCACCAATCCTGGGGAGGGGCCAGGGGCCAACGTCCTGACTTTC
TRBJ1-1 | TRBD1 | few | TRBV7-2 | CASSQRTGFRTEAFF | TGTGCCAGCAGCCAGAGGACAGGGTTTCGCACTGAAGCTTTCTTT
TRBJ1-1 | TRBD1 | NA | TRBV11-2 | CASSLDPGTGPTRRVAFF | TGTGCCAGCAGCTTAGATCCCGGGACAGGTCCCACTCGTCGGGTTGCTTTCTTT
TRBJ2-1 | NA | once | TRBV11-1 | CASSLAYLGPGPPFNEQFF | TGTGCCAGCAGCTTAGCGTATCTCGGGCCAGGGCCCCCCTTCAATGAGCAGTTCTTC
TRBJ1-4 | TRBD1 | NA | TRBV27 | CASSPRDRPNEKLFF | TGTGCCAGCAGTCCGCGGGACAGGCCGAATGAAAAACTGTTTTTT